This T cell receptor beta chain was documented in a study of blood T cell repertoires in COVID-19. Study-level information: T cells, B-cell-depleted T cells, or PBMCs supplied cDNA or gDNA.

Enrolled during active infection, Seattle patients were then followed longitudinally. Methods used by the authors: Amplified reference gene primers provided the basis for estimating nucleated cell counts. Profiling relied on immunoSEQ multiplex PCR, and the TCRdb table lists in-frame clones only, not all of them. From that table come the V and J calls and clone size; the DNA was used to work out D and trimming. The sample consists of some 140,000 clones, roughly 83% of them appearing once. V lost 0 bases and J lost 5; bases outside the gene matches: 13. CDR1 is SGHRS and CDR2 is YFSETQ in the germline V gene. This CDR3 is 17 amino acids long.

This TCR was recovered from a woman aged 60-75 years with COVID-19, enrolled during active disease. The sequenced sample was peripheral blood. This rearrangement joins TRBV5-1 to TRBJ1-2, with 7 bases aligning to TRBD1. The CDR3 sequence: CASSLERGRGQEYGYTF. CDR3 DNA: TGCGCCAGCAGCTTGGAACGGGGAAGGGGGCAGGAGTATGGCTACACCTTC.